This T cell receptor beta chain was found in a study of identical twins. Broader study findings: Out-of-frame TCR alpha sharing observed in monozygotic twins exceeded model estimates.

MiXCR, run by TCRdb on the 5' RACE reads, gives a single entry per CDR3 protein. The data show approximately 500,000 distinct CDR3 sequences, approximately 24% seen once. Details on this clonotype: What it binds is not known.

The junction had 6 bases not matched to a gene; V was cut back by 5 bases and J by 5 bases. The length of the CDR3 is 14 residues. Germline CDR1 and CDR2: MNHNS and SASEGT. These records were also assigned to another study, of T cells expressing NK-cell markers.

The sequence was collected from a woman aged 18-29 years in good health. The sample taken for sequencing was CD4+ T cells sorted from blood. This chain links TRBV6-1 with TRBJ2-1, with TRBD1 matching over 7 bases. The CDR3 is CASSRWDRDNEQFF. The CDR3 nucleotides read TGTGCCAGCAGTCGCTGGGACAGAGACAATGAGCAGTTCTTC.